This T cell receptor beta chain was identified during a study of control samples from healthy donors and cancer patients. Sequenced by immunoSEQ multiplex PCR; TCRdb stores in-frame clones only, minus some. The data show around 110,000 clones, 80% to 90% seen once. CDR3 size: 17 residues. CDR1 and CDR2 (germline): MDHEN, SYDVKM. V shed 7 bases, J shed 3 bases, and the junction held 14 bases outside the gene matches. The chain combines TRBV28 with TRBJ2-1; 8 bases line up with TRBD2. The source of this sequence is a woman between 50 and 59 years old with colorectal cancer. The sample consisted of PBMCs. CDR3: CASTSHSREGGYNEQFF. The CDR3 coding sequence is TGTGCCAGCACCTCCCATTCCCGGGAGGGCGGCTACAATGAGCAGTTCTTC.